Each of the 26 T cell receptor beta chains below was sequenced from the same sample in a study of regulatory T cells in long-lasting Graves disease. Specified time point: newly diagnosed GD, antithyroid drugs for less than 3 months. The TCR library was prepared using RNA isolated from PBMCs. Arm-PCR of CDR3 regions and iRepertoire HTBI primers were used to build TCR beta libraries. TCRdb called the multiplex PCR reads again in MiXCR, with one record for every CDR3 protein. The sample yields about 610,000 distinct CDR3 sequences, 15% to 20% seen once. This same sample was also taken into another study, of T cells in Graves' hyperthyroidism and ophthalmopathy.

Sequencing used peripheral blood mononuclear cells (PBMCs), obtained at new diagnosis, from a patient treated with antithyroid drugs. These receptors all stem from a man in his late teens or twenties with Graves disease.

This clonotype was seen only a few times. The rearrangement uses TRBV6-2 or TRBV6-3 and TRBJ2-2, with a tentative D call TRBD2 (7 bases). Germline assignment: CDR1 MNHEY and CDR2 SVGEGT. The CDR3 is made up of 13 amino acids. The V gene lost 7 bases and the J gene lost 6 bases, with 12 bases spanning the gap. CDR3 bases: TGTGCCAGCATCGAGGGGGGGCCCGGGGAGCTGTTTTTT. It translates to CASIEGGPGELFF.

This clonotype appeared a few times. The chain combines TRBV11-2 with TRBJ1-6; TRBD1 aligns across 7 bases. This CDR3 is 13 amino acids long. V was clipped by 7 bases and J by 10 bases; unmatched bases: 7. CDR1 SGHAT and CDR2 FQNNGV come from the germline V gene. In DNA, the CDR3 is TGTGCCAGCACCACGAAAGGGGGCTCACCCCTCCACTTT. Protein sequence: CASTTKGGSPLHF.

For the CDR3, the DNA is TGCAGTGCTAGAGCTTCCGTGGGGGGTCAGTACAATGAGCAGTTCTTC. Encoded protein: CSARASVGGQYNEQFF. This chain connects TRBV20-1 to TRBJ2-1; D is possibly TRBD2 (6 bases). V shed 1 base and J shed 4 bases, with 17 bases lying between them. The CDR3 has 16 residues. Germline V gene lookup returns CDR1 DFQATT and CDR2 SNEGSKA (reference sequence).

This clonotype was seen more than once but under ten times. The chain has TRBV30 and TRBJ2-5, with a possible D match to TRBD1 (5 bases). Germline loops: CDR1 GTSNPN, CDR2 SVGIG (reference sequence). CDR3 size: 12 residues. V lost 3 bases and J 6 bases, leaving 11 bases between the germline ends. The CDR3 DNA follows: TGTGCCTGGAGCGACAGAGGACAGACCCAGTACTTC. It codes for CAWSDRGQTQYF.

A few counts support this clonotype. V gene TRBV5-1 combines with J gene TRBJ1-2; tentatively, D is TRBD1 (5 bases). V was pared by 0 bases and J by 4 bases, with 13 bases between. Germline V gene sequence: CDR1 SGHRS, CDR2 YFSETQ. This CDR3 is built from 15 residues. CDR3: CASSLGSGLGYGYTF. The CDR3 DNA sequence: TGCGCCAGCAGCTTGGGCTCAGGGCTAGGCTATGGCTACACCTTC. Variable domain in full (rest from reference TRBV5-1 and TRBJ1-2): KAGVTQTPRYLIKTRGQQVTLSCSPISGHRSVSWYQQTPGQGLQFLFEYFSETQRNKGNFPGRFSGRQFSNSRSEMNVSTLELGDSALYLCASSLGSGLGYGYTFGSGTRLTVV.

This clonotype was seen once. The V call is TRBV10-3, the J call TRBJ1-3; no definite D call. Trimming shortened V by 0 bases and J by 3 bases, and 0 bases separated the two germline ends. Germline V gene lookup returns CDR1 ENHRY and CDR2 SYGVKD. The CDR3 contains 12 residues. CDR3 in DNA: TGTGCCATCAGTGAGTCTGGAAACACCATATATTTT. Amino acid sequence: CAISESGNTIYF.

The genes are TRBV6-5 and TRBJ1-2; no definite D call. The CDR3 contains 13 residues. Trimming removed 3 bases at V and 4 bases at J, with 9 bases between. Germline assignment: CDR1 MNHEY and CDR2 SVGAGI. CDR3 sequence reads: CASSYWGGYGYTF. The CDR3 nucleotides read TGTGCCAGCAGTTATTGGGGTGGCTATGGCTACACCTTC.

This clonotype was observed a handful of times. The rearrangement uses TRBV7-8 and TRBJ2-7; the D is unclear. There are 15 residues in the CDR3. From germline, CDR1 is SGHVS and CDR2 FQNEAQ. Trimming removed 5 bases at V and 1 base at J, with 15 bases between. The CDR3 reads CASSAQARSSYEQYF. In nucleotides, the CDR3 is TGTGCCAGCAGCGCCCAGGCGAGAAGTTCCTACGAGCAGTACTTC.

The chain is built from TRBV5-1 and TRBJ2-7; D not certain. The CDR3 extends over 12 amino acids. Germline assignment: CDR1 SGHRS and CDR2 YFSETQ. The V end was cut by 3 bases, the J end by 6 bases, with 10 bases between. Here the CDR3 DNA reads TGCGCCAGCAGCTCCACAGCTCGCGAGCAGTACTTC. It is translated as CASSSTAREQYF.

The CDR3 nucleotides read TGTGCCAGCAGTTACTCGATTGGTGGGAGTGTCTACAATGAGCAGTTCTTC. It codes for CASSYSIGGSVYNEQFF. V is TRBV6-6 and J is TRBJ2-1; a weak D match, TRBD2 (5 bases). The V end was cut by 0 bases, the J end by 3 bases, with 15 bases between. This CDR3 has 17 residues. Germline CDR1 MNHNY, CDR2 SVGAGI (reference sequence).

This clonotype was observed once. A much larger clone is a single base away; this may be a read error. Given the absence of the conserved phenylalanine or tryptophan at the CDR3 end, a read error is likely. V usage is TRBV28 and J usage is TRBJ2-2; 12 bases agree with TRBD2. CDR1 is MDHEN, CDR2 SYDVKM, per germline. Trimming removed 3 bases from V and 5 bases from J; junction bases left unmatched: 4. There are 16 residues in the CDR3. The CDR3 nucleotides are TGTGCCAGCAGTTTGACGACTAGCGGGAGAACCGGGGAGCTGTTTCTT. Amino acids: CASSLTTSGRTGELFL.

The chain uses TRBV10-3 and TRBJ1-1; the match to TRBD1 covers 7 bases. V shed 6 bases and J 3 bases; nucleotides not matched to a gene: 7. The CDR3 consists of 14 residues. Germline V gene sequence: CDR1 ENHRY, CDR2 SYGVKD. CDR3 amino acids: CAIRENRGDTEAFF. DNA of the CDR3: TGTGCCATCAGGGAAAACAGGGGAGACACTGAAGCTTTCTTT.

There are many counts of this clonotype. The V call is TRBV9, the J call TRBJ1-2, with D unclear. The V gene lost 7 bases and the J gene lost 6 bases, with 19 bases spanning the gap. CDR3 length: 14 residues. CDR1 is SGDLS, CDR2 YYNGEE, per germline. CDR3 nucleotides: TGTGCCAGCGGACGGCCGGAGTTTCGAGATGGCTACACCTTC. Residues: CASGRPEFRDGYTF.

This clonotype occurred once. A much larger clone is a single base away; this may be a read error. V and J are TRBV6-2 or TRBV6-3 and TRBJ2-1; TRBD2 matches 9 bases. The CDR3 length is 19 residues. Germline-derived CDR1 and CDR2 are MNHEY and SVGEGT. Unmatched junction bases numbered 15, after V lost 5 bases and J lost 1 base. CDR3 sequence: CASSPLPVPREGSYNEQFF. In DNA form, the CDR3 reads TGTGCCAGCAGTCCCTTACCCGTGCCGCGGGAGGGTTCCTACAATGAGCAGTTCTTC.

The table lists this clonotype with a few counts. The V gene is TRBV9, the J gene TRBJ1-3; D not resolved. Germline CDR1 reads SGDLS; CDR2 reads YYNGEE. CDR3 length: 15 amino acids. Trimming shortened V by 5 bases and J by 4 bases, and 16 bases separated the two germline ends. CDR3 bases: TGTGCCAGCAGTTTTGGTGGTGCGGCGGGAAACACCATATATTTT. Amino acids: CASSFGGAAGNTIYF.

This clonotype occurred once. This rearrangement joins TRBV4-1 to TRBJ2-1; D is perhaps TRBD1 (5 bases). V gave up 1 base and J gave up 7 bases, with 11 bases separating them. CDR1 MGHRA and CDR2 YSYEKL come from the germline V gene. This CDR3 comprises 14 residues. In nucleotides, the CDR3 is TGCGCCAGCAGCCAAGTCTTCAGGGTAAATGAGCAGTTCTTC. Amino acids: CASSQVFRVNEQFF.

This clonotype appeared a few times. The chain links TRBV19 to TRBJ1-5; possible D gene TRBD1, 5 bases. The length of the CDR3 is 14 residues. The V gene lost 3 bases and the J gene lost 2 bases, with 8 bases spanning the gap. Germline CDR1 is LNHDA and CDR2 is SQIVND (reference sequence). CDR3 in amino acids: CASSIMTGNQPQHF. For the CDR3, the DNA is TGTGCCAGTAGTATTATGACAGGCAATCAGCCCCAGCATTTT.

The chain joins TRBV6-1 to TRBJ1-2; D is unresolved. CDR1 is MNHNS and CDR2 is SASEGT in the germline V gene. Deletions cut 3 bases from V and 3 bases from J, with 14 bases between. The length of the CDR3 is 15 residues. In DNA form, the CDR3 reads TGTGCCAGCAGTGAGGTCTTTGGAAGCTACTATGGCTACACCTTC. Translation gives CASSEVFGSYYGYTF.

The rearrangement links TRBV12-3 or TRBV12-4 to TRBJ1-5; D perhaps matches TRBD1 (5 bases). Deletions cut 4 bases from V and 7 bases from J, with 17 bases between. The CDR3 sequence is 15 residues long. The CDR3 DNA reads TGTGCCAGCAGTTCGGGGGGGGGGGACGACCAGCCCCAGCATTTT. It yields the protein CASSSGGGDDQPQHF.

This clonotype was detected ten times or more. The V and J genes are TRBV12-3 or TRBV12-4 and TRBJ1-2; 10 bases match TRBD1. This CDR3 is 17 amino acids long. Trimming removed 1 base from V and 2 bases from J; junction bases left unmatched: 7. Here the CDR3 DNA reads TGTGCCAGCAGTTTAGGAGGAGGACAGGGGGTAAACTATGGCTACACCTTC. Encoded protein: CASSLGGGQGVNYGYTF.

Concerning this clonotype: Mismatch with germline at one junction end may stem from a read error. DNA of the CDR3: TGTGCCATCAGGAACCCTCTAGCGGGGACGGGGAATGAGCAGTCCTTC. Its protein product is CAIRNPLAGTGNEQSF. V and J are TRBV10-3 and TRBJ2-1, with 9 bases fitting TRBD2. Germline CDR1 and CDR2: ENHRY and SYGVKD. The CDR3 has 16 residues.

This clonotype appeared a few times. The chain combines TRBV13 with TRBJ2-3, with TRBD2 identical over 9 bases. Per germline, CDR1 PRHDT and CDR2 FYEKMQ (reference sequence). The CDR3 loop spans 19 amino acids. The J segment lost 0 bases and the V segment lost 3 bases, leaving 13 bases of the junction unmatched. The chain's CDR3 is CASSLLLAETSGSTDTQYF. Here the CDR3 DNA reads TGTGCCAGCAGCTTGTTACTGGCGGAAACTAGCGGGAGCACAGATACGCAGTATTTT.

This clonotype was seen once. The V gene is TRBV5-4, the J gene TRBJ1-1; TRBD1 might be the D (5 bases). Trimming removed 4 bases at V and 5 bases at J, with 18 bases between. The CDR3 loop spans 15 amino acids. Germline values: CDR1 SGHNT, CDR2 YYREEE (reference sequence). The CDR3 DNA reads as TGTGCCAGCAGCCAAGAGGTCTGGGGGGGGACTGAAGCTTTCTTT. Residues: CASSQEVWGGTEAFF.

CDR3 nucleotides: TGTGCCAGCAGCTCCATCGCCCTACTTACGAACACCGGGGAGCTGTTTTTT. Translating gives CASSSIALLTNTGELFF. V is TRBV6-1 and J is TRBJ2-2; D unclear. Per germline, CDR1 MNHNS and CDR2 SASEGT. Trimming removed 6 bases at V and 0 bases at J, with 17 bases between. The CDR3 has 17 amino acids.

The chain is built from TRBV6-2 or TRBV6-3 and TRBJ2-1, with TRBD1 identical over 12 bases. The CDR3 length is 14 residues. In germline, CDR1 is MNHEY, CDR2 SVGEGT. The V gene end was trimmed by 10 bases and the J gene end by 7 bases; junction bases not matched to a gene: 8. CDR3 loop: CATGDRGPSNEQFF. The DNA for the CDR3 is TGTGCCACCGGGGACAGGGGGCCTAGTAATGAGCAGTTCTTC.

This clonotype was found many times. The chain has TRBV5-1 and TRBJ2-3; tentatively, D is TRBD2 (7 bases). This CDR3 spans 15 amino acids. Germline CDR1 is SGHRS and CDR2 is YFSETQ. V lost 4 bases and J 4 bases, leaving 16 bases between the germline ends. This chain's CDR3 is CASSAVGGRADTQYF. CDR3 nucleotide sequence: TGCGCCAGCAGCGCGGTGGGGGGGCGCGCAGATACGCAGTATTTT. Supplemented by reference TRBV5-1 and TRBJ2-3, the full variable domain reads KAGVTQTPRYLIKTRGQQVTLSCSPISGHRSVSWYQQTPGQGLQFLFEYFSETQRNKGNFPGRFSGRQFSNSRSEMNVSTLELGDSALYLCASSAVGGRADTQYFGPGTRLTVL.